The present entry profiles one T cell receptor beta chain with its context. Its antigen is unidentified. Unsorted libraries were prepared from 2 million PBMCs that had been stored at -80 C. These data are taken from a study of neurological immune-mediated disorders. Points from the study as a whole: The absence of shared CDR3 amino acid sequences among expanded clones across subjects suggests private repertoires in all groups. Phylogenetic grouping assigned the repertoires of 18 of 34 multiple sclerosis patients to one related-CDR3 cluster, which constitutes a possible signature.

The CDR3 extends over 14 amino acids. V was shortened by 1 base and J by 6 bases, with 13 bases between the two germline ends. CDR1 and CDR2 (germline): SGHVS, FQNEAQ. The method for making cDNA was 5'RACE, and it used 10-nucleotide random UMIs. Via MiXCR, TCRdb re-called the 5' RACE reads, giving one row per CDR3 protein. The sample includes nearly 60,000 distinct CDR3 sequences, roughly 3.2% seen only once; the top ten take 3.1%. Sequenced material: PBMCs. V and J are TRBV7-8 and TRBJ2-7; D is perhaps TRBD1 (5 bases). This TCR was sampled from a woman aged 25 to 39 with multiple sclerosis. The CDR3 here is CASSLVGRAGEQYF. CDR3 nucleotide sequence: TGTGCCAGCAGCTTAGTTGGCAGGGCCGGCGAGCAGTACTTC.